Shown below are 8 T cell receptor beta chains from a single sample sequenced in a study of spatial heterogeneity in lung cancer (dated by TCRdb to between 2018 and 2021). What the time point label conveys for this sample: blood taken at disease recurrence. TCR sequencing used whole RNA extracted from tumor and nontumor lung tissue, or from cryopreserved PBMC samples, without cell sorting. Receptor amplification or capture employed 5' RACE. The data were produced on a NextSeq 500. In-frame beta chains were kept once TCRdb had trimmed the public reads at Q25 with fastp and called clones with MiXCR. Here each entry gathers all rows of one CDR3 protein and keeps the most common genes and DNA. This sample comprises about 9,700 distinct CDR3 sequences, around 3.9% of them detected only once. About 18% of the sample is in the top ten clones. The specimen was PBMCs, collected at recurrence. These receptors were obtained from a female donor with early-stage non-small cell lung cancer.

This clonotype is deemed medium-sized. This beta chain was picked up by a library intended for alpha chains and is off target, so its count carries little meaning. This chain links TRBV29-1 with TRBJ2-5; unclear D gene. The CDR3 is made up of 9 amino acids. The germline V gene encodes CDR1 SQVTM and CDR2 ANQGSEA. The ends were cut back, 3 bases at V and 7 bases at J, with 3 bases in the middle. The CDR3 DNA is TGCAGCGTTGATAGGACCCAGTACTTC. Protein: CSVDRTQYF.

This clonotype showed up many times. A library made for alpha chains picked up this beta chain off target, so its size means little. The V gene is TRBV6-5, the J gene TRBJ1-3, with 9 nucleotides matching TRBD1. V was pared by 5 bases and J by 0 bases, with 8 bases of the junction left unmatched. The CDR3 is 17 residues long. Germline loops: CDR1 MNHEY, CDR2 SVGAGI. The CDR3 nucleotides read TGTGCCAGCAGTACCTGGACAGGGGCGAACTCTGGAAACACCATATATTTT. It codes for CASSTWTGANSGNTIYF.

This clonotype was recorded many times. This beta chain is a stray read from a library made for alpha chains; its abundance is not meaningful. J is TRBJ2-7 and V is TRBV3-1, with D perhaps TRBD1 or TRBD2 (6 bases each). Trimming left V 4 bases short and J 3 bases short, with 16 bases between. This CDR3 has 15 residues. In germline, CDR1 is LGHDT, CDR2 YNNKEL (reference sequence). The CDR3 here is CASSPLGGQLYEQYF. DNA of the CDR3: TGTGCCAGCAGCCCCCTGGGGGGACAACTCTACGAGCAGTACTTC.

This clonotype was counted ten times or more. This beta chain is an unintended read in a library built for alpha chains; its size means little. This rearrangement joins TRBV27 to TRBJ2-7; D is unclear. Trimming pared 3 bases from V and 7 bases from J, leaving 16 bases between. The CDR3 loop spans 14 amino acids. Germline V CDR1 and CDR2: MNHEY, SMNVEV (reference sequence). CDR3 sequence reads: CASSLGNYALEQYF. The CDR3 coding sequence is TGTGCCAGCAGTTTGGGGAACTACGCTCTGGAGCAGTACTTC.

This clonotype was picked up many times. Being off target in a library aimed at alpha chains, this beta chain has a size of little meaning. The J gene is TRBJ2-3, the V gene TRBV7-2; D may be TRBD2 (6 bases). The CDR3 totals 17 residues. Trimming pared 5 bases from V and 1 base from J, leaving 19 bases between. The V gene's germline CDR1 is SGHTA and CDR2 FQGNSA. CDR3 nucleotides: TGTGCCAGCAGCGGACGGGGACTCCCTCTCCGCACAGATACGCAGTATTTT. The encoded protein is CASSGRGLPLRTDTQYF.

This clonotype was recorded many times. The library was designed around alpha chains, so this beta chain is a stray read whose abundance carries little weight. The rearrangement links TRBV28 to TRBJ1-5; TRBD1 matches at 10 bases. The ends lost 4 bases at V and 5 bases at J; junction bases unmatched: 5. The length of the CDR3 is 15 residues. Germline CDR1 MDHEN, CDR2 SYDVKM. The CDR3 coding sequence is TGTGCCAGCAGTTGGGGGGACAGGGGTCATCAGCCCCAGCATTTT. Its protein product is CASSWGDRGHQPQHF.

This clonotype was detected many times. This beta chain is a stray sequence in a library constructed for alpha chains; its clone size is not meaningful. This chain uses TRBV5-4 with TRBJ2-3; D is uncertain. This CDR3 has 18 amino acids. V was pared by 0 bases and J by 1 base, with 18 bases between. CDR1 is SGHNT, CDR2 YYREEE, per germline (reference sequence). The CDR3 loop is CASSLGRSLIGGTDTQYF. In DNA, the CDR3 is TGTGCCAGCAGCTTGGGACGGTCACTCATTGGGGGCACAGATACGCAGTATTTT.

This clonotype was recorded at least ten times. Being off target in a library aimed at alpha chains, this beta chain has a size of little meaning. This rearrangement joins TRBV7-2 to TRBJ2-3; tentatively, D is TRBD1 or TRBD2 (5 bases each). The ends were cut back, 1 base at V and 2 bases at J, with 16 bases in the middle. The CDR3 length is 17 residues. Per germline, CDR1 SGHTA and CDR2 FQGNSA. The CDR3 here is CASSLGSGTFYTDTQYF. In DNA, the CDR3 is TGTGCCAGCAGCTTAGGTTCAGGGACCTTCTACACAGATACGCAGTATTTT. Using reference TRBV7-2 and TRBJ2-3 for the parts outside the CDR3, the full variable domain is GAGVSQSPSNKVTEKGKDVELRCDPISGHTALYWYRQSLGQGLEFLIYFQGNSAPDKSGLPSDRFSAERTGGSVSTLTIQRTQQEDSAVYLCASSLGSGTFYTDTQYFGPGTRLTVL.